This T cell receptor (beta chain) appears in the sequencing data of a study of blood T cell repertoires in COVID-19. As for the study in general: Sample material is recorded as cDNA or gDNA derived from T cells, B-cell-depleted T cells, or PBMCs.

Methods used by the authors: Amplified reference gene primers provided the basis for estimating nucleated cell counts. Assay: immunoSEQ multiplex PCR; the TCRdb copy retains only in-frame clones and omits some. That table is the source of V, J and clone size, and D and trimming were worked out from the DNA. The sample yields approximately 230,000 clones, approximately 86% seen once. The V gene's germline CDR1 is SGDLS and CDR2 YYNGEE. This CDR3 is built from 13 residues. V lost 0 bases, J lost 12 bases, and 13 bases lay in between. The material sequenced was peripheral blood. The rearrangement joins TRBV9 to TRBJ2-1; tentative D call: TRBD2 (5 bases). This receptor was identified in a man older than 75 with acute or convalescent COVID-19. The CDR3 sequence: CASSVVLGGGQFF. The CDR3 nucleotides are TGTGCCAGCAGCGTAGTTCTTGGAGGCGGGCAGTTCTTC.